This T cell receptor beta chain was profiled in a study of early T cells in non-severe SARS-CoV-2 infection. CDR1 and CDR2 from the germline V gene are KGHSH and LQKENI. V was cut by 6 bases and J by 1 base, with 10 bases left in between. This CDR3 comprises 14 residues. TCRdb redid the calling of the 5' RACE reads with MiXCR, one entry per CDR3 protein. The sample includes about 80,000 distinct CDR3 sequences, approximately 12% of them seen just once. The source material was whole blood, sampled at baseline. V is TRBV18 and J is TRBJ1-5; tentative D call: TRBD1 (6 bases). The clonotype was recovered from an adult who was a healthcare worker with PCR-confirmed SARS-CoV-2 infection or an uninfected control (not recorded which). The donor label of this sample is uncertain. CDR3 loop: CASSQGLSNQPQHF. CDR3 coding DNA: TGTGCCAGCTCCCAGGGGTTGAGCAATCAGCCCCAGCATTTT.